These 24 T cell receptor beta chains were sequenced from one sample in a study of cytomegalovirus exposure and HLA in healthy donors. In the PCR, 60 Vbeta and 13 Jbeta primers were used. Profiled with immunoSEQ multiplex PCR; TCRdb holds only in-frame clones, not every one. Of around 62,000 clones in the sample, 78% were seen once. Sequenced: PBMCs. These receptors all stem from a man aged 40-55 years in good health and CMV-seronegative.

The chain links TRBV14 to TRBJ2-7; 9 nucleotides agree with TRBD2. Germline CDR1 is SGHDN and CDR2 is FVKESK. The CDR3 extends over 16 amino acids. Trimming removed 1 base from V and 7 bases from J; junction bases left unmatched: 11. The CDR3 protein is CASSQVQRGAVGEQYF. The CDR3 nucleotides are TGTGCCAGCAGCCAAGTCCAGCGGGGGGCCGTGGGAGAGCAGTACTTC.

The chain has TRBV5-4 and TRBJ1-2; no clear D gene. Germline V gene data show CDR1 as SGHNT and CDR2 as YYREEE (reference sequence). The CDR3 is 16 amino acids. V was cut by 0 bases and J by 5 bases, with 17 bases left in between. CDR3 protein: CASSLDLSARGYGYTF. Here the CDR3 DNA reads TGTGCCAGCAGCTTGGACTTGAGCGCCAGAGGTTATGGCTACACCTTC.

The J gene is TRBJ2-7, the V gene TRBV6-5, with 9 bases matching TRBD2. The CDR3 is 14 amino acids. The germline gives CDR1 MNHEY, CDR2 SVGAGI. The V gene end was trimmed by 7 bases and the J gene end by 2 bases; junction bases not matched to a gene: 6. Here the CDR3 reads CASTLAGEAYEQYF. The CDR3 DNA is TGTGCCAGCACATTAGCGGGGGAGGCCTACGAGCAGTACTTC.

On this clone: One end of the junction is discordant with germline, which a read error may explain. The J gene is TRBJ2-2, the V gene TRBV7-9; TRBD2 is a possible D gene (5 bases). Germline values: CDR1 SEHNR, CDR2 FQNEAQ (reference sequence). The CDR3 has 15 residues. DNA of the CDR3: TGTTCCAGCAGCTTACTCGGGATTAACACCGGGGAGCTGTTTTTT. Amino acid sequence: CSSSLLGINTGELFF.

CDR3 region: CASSPGSHTIYF. CDR3 coding DNA: TGTGCCAGCAGTCCGGGTTCACACACCATATATTTT. The rearrangement links TRBV6-5 to TRBJ1-3; D not resolved. Looked up from germline, CDR1 is MNHEY and CDR2 is SVGAGI. Trimming pared 5 bases from V and 8 bases from J, leaving 10 bases between. The CDR3 totals 12 residues.

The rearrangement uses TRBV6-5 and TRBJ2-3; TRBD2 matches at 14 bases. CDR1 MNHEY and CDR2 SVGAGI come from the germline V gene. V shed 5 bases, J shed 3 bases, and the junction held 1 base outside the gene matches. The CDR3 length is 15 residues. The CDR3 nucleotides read TGTGCCAGCAGTCGACTAGCGGGAGGGACAGATACGCAGTATTTT. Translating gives CASSRLAGGTDTQYF.

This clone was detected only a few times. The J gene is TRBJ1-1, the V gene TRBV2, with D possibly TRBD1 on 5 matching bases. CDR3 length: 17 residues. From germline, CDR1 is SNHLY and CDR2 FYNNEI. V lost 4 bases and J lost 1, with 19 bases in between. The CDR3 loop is CASSVEGSRTSNTEAFF. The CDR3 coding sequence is TGTGCCAGCAGTGTGGAGGGGTCAAGGACATCGAACACTGAAGCTTTCTTT.

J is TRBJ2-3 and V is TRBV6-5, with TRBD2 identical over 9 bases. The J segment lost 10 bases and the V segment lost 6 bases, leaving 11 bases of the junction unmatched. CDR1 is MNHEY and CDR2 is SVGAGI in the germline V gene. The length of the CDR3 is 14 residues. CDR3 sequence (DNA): TGTGCCAGCAGCCCCGGTTTTAGCGGGAGAGCGCAGTATTTT. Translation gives CASSPGFSGRAQYF.

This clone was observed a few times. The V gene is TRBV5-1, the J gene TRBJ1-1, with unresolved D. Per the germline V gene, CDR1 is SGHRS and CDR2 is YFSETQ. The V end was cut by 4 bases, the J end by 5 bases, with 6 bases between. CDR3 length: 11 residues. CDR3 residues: CASSIGTEAFF. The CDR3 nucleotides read TGCGCCAGCAGCATCGGGACTGAAGCTTTCTTT.

CDR3 sequence (DNA): TGTGCCAGCAGTCCCCCCACGGGGGACTACGGGAGTGAGCAGTTCTTC. Translating gives CASSPPTGDYGSEQFF. The V call is TRBV27, the J call TRBJ2-1, with 7 bases identical to TRBD2. Germline V gives CDR1 MNHEY, CDR2 SMNVEV (reference sequence). This CDR3 contains 16 residues. V gave up 5 bases and J gave up 9 bases; unmatched junction bases: 16.

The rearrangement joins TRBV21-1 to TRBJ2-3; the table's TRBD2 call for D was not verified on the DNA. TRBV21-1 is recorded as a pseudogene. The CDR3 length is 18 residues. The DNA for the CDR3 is TGTGCCGCAGGGTCCCACCTTCCTAGCGGGAGGATCACAGATACGCAGTATTTT. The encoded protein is CAAGSHLPSGRITDTQYF.

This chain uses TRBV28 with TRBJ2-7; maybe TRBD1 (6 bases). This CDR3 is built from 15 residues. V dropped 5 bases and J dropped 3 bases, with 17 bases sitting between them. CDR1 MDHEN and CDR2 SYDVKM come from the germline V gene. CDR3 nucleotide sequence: TGTGCCAGCAGTACCTCCGACAGGTCGAGCTACGAGCAGTACTTC. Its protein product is CASSTSDRSSYEQYF. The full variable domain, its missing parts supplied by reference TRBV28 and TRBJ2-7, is DVKVTQSSRYLVKRTGEKVFLECVQDMDHENMFWYRQDPGLGLRLIYFSYDVKMKEKGDIPEGYSVSREKKERFSLILESASTNQTSMYLCASSTSDRSSYEQYFGPGTRLTVT.

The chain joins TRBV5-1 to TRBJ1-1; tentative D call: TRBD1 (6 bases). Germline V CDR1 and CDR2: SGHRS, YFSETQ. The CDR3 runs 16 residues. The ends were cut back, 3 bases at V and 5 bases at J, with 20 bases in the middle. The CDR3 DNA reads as TGCGCCAGCAGCTACGGGACACAATACTCTGGGACTGAAGCTTTCTTT. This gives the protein CASSYGTQYSGTEAFF.

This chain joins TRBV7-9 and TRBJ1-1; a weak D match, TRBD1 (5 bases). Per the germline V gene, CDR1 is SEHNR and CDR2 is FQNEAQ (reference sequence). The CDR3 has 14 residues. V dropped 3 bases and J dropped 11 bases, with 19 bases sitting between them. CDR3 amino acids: CASSLDGGGVVAFF. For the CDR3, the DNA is TGTGCCAGCAGCTTGGATGGGGGAGGGGTTGTCGCTTTCTTT. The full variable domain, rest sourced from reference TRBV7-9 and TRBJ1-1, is DTGVSQNPRHKITKRGQNVTFRCDPISEHNRLYWYRQTLGQGPEFLTYFQNEAQLEKSRLLSDRFSAERPKGSFSTLEIQRTEQGDSAMYLCASSLDGGGVVAFFGQGTRLTVV.

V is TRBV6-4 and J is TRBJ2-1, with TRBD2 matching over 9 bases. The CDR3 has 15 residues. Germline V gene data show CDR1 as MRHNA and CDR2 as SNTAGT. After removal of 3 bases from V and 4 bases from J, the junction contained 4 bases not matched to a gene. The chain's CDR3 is CASSEGLATYNEQFF. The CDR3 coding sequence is TGTGCCAGCAGTGAAGGACTAGCGACGTACAATGAGCAGTTCTTC.

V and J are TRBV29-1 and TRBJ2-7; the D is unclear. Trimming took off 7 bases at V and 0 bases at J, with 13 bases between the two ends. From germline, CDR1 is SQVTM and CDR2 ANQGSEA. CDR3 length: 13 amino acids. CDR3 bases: TGCAGCGCTTCCGCGGCTGACTCCTACGAGCAGTACTTC. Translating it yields CSASAADSYEQYF.

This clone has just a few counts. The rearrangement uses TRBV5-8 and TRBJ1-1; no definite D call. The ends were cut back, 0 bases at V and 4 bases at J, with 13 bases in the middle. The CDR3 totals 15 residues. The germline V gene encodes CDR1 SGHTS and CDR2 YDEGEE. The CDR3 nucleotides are TGTGCCAGCAGCTTGGAGTACTTACTGCCCACTGAAGCTTTCTTT. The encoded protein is CASSLEYLLPTEAFF. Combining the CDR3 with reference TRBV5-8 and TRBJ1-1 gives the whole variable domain EAGVTQSPTHLIKTRGQQATLRCSPISGHTSVYWYQQALGLGLQFLLWYDEGEERNRGNFPPRFSGRQFPNYSSELNVNALELEDSALYLCASSLEYLLPTEAFFGQGTRLTVV.

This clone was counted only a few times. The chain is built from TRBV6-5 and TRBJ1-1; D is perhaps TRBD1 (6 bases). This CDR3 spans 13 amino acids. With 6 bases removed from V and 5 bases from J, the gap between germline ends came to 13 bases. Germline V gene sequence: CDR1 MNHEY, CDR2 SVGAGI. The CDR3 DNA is TGTGCCAGCAGGCAACAGGGAAGGACTGAAGCTTTCTTT. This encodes CASRQQGRTEAFF.

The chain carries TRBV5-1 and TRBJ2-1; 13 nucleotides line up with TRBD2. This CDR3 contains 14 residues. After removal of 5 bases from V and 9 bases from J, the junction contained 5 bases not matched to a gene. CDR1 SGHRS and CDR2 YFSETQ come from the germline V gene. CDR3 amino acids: CASSLGTSGAEQFF. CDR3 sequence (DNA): TGCGCCAGCAGTTTAGGGACTAGCGGGGCTGAGCAGTTCTTC.

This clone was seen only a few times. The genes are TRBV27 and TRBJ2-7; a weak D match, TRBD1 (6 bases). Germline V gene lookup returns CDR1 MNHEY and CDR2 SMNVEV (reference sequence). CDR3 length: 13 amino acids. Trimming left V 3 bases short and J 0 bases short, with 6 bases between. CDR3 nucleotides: TGTGCCAGCAGTTTGACAGGCTCCTACGAGCAGTACTTC. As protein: CASSLTGSYEQYF.

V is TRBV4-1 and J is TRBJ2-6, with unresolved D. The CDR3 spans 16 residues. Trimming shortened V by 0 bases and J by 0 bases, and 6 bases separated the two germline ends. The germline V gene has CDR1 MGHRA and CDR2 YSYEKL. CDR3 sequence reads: CASSQDQASGANVLTF. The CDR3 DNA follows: TGCGCCAGCAGCCAAGATCAGGCCTCTGGGGCCAACGTCCTGACTTTC.

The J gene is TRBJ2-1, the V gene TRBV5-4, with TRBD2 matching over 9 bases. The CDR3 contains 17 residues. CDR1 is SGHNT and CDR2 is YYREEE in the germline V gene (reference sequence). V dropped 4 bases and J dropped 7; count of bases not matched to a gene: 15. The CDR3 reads CASSPGLAGARTNEQFF. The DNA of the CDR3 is TGTGCCAGCAGCCCGGGGTTAGCGGGAGCTCGTACAAATGAGCAGTTCTTC.

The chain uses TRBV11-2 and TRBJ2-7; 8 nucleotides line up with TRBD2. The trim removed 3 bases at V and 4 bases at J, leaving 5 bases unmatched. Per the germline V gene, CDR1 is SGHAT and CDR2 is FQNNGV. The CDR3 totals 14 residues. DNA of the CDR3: TGTGCCAGCAGCTTGACGGGGGGGTTGTACGAGCAGTACTTC. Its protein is CASSLTGGLYEQYF.

The CDR3: CATSSGGAVRDTQYF. The CDR3 DNA reads as TGTGCCACATCTAGTGGGGGGGCGGTGAGAGATACGCAGTATTTT. This rearrangement joins TRBV6-5 to TRBJ2-3, with a weak D call TRBD2 (7 bases). Germline CDR1 reads MNHEY; CDR2 reads SVGAGI. This CDR3 region has 15 residues. With 10 bases removed from V and 5 bases from J, the gap between germline ends came to 22 bases.